A single sample is the source of the 13 T cell receptor beta chains below, sequenced in a study of long-term antiretroviral therapy in people with HIV. The immunoSEQ assay was v3.0, run at survey level. Profiling relied on immunoSEQ multiplex PCR, and the TCRdb table lists in-frame clones only, not all of them. The profile shows about 32,000 clones, around 97% of them singletons. The source was unsorted PBMCs, collected 7.6 years after starting antiretroviral therapy. These receptors originate from a man aged 30 to 39 with HIV.

The V gene is TRBV2, the J gene TRBJ2-5, with TRBD2 as a possible D gene (6 bases). Per the germline V gene, CDR1 is SNHLY and CDR2 is FYNNEI. Trimming pared 7 bases from V and 2 bases from J, leaving 8 bases between. CDR3 length equals 12 residues. The CDR3 region has the DNA TGTGCCAGCAAGGAGGGACAAGAGACCCAGTACTTC. The encoded protein is CASKEGQETQYF.

The chain uses TRBV6-5 and TRBJ2-5; 7 bases line up with TRBD1. The germline gives CDR1 MNHEY, CDR2 SVGAGI. The CDR3 has 13 amino acids. After removal of 8 bases from V and 5 bases from J, the junction contained 8 bases not matched to a gene. The CDR3 DNA reads TGTGCCAGCTCTAAACAGGGGTTGGAGACCCAGTACTTC. Encoded protein: CASSKQGLETQYF.

The rearrangement joins TRBV11-2 to TRBJ1-2; D not certain. Germline lookup yields CDR1 SGHAT and CDR2 FQNNGV. This CDR3 comprises 16 residues. V lost 0 bases, J lost 1 base, and 12 bases lay in between. CDR3 DNA sequence: TGTGCCAGCAGCTTAGATCTCGGCAGTCTTAACTATGGCTACACCTTC. It specifies CASSLDLGSLNYGYTF. Complete variable domain (other parts from reference TRBV11-2 and TRBJ1-2): EAGVAQSPRYKIIEKRQSVAFWCNPISGHATLYWYQQILGQGPKLLIQFQNNGVVDDSQLPKDRFSAERLKGVDSTLKIQPAKLEDSAVYLCASSLDLGSLNYGYTFGSGTRLTVV.

CDR3 sequence reads: CASLDRGRDTQYF. CDR3 DNA: TGTGCCAGCTTGGACAGGGGGCGAGATACGCAGTATTTT. The chain is built from TRBV2 and TRBJ2-3, with 11 bases that match TRBD1. V was clipped by 8 bases and J by 5 bases; unmatched bases: 3. In germline, CDR1 is SNHLY, CDR2 FYNNEI. The CDR3 has 13 residues.

J is TRBJ1-2 and V is TRBV19, with D possibly TRBD1 on 5 matching bases. CDR1 and CDR2 from the germline V gene are LNHDA and SQIVND (reference sequence). The CDR3 runs to 12 residues. V lost 5 bases to trimming and J lost 4 bases, with 8 bases between them. CDR3: CASSPGGYGYTF. For the CDR3, the DNA is TGTGCCAGTAGTCCGGGGGGCTATGGCTACACCTTC.

The rearrangement links TRBV9 to TRBJ2-7, with D perhaps TRBD1 or TRBD2 (6 bases each). This CDR3 contains 12 residues. Germline loops: CDR1 SGDLS, CDR2 YYNGEE. V lost 0 bases to trimming and J lost 9 bases, with 10 bases between them. The CDR3 here is CASSVVGGPQYF. CDR3 bases: TGTGCCAGCAGCGTAGTAGGGGGGCCGCAGTACTTC.

The rearrangement uses TRBV5-1 and TRBJ2-1; D gene ambiguous. CDR1 is SGHRS and CDR2 is YFSETQ in the germline V gene. The V and J ends lost 6 bases and 0 bases respectively, with 13 bases between them. This CDR3 contains 15 residues. The CDR3 sequence: CASTASGSSYNEQFF. The CDR3 coding sequence is TGCGCCAGCACCGCCTCCGGTAGCTCCTACAATGAGCAGTTCTTC.

CDR3: CASSFRDALYNEQFF. As DNA, the CDR3 is TGTGCCAGCAGCTTCCGGGACGCCCTCTACAATGAGCAGTTCTTC. The chain joins TRBV7-6 to TRBJ2-1; D is perhaps TRBD1 or TRBD2 (5 bases each). Per the germline V gene, CDR1 is SGHVS and CDR2 is FNYEAQ. Trimming removed 3 bases at V and 3 bases at J, with 12 bases between. The CDR3 totals 15 residues.

The chain recombines TRBV20-1 with TRBJ1-2; D not resolved. Germline CDR1 and CDR2: DFQATT and SNEGSKA (reference sequence). V was pared by 6 bases and J by 6 bases, with 11 bases between. This CDR3 has 11 amino acids. The chain's CDR3 is CSASGVNGYTF. In DNA form, the CDR3 reads TGCAGTGCCAGCGGGGTAAATGGCTACACCTTC.

CDR3 DNA: TGTGCCTGGAGGGAACGGATCAGCTCCTACAATGAGCAGTTCTTC. Its translation: CAWRERISSYNEQFF. The chain uses TRBV30 and TRBJ2-1; no clear D. Germline lookup yields CDR1 GTSNPN and CDR2 SVGIG (reference sequence). The CDR3 runs to 15 residues. Trimming left V 3 bases short and J 0 bases short, with 12 bases between.

CDR3 coding DNA: TGTGCCAGCACCGAAAGCCCAGCGGGAGAAGAGACCCAGTACTTC. Encoded protein: CASTESPAGEETQYF. V gene TRBV7-8 combines with J gene TRBJ2-5; TRBD2 aligns across 8 bases. Germline V gene lookup returns CDR1 SGHVS and CDR2 FQNEAQ. This CDR3 has 15 amino acids. Trimming cost V 7 bases and J 3 bases; bases outside gene matches: 10. The variable domain in full, with the rest retrieved from reference TRBV7-8 and TRBJ2-5, is GAGVSQSPRYKVAKRGQDVALRCDPISGHVSLFWYQQALGQGPEFLTYFQNEAQLDKSGLPSDRFFAERPEGSVSTLKIQRTQQEDSAVYLCASTESPAGEETQYFGPGTRLLVL.

J is TRBJ2-3 and V is TRBV6-4; no definite D call. The CDR3 totals 15 residues. With 6 bases removed from V and 4 bases from J, the gap between germline ends came to 17 bases. The germline V gene has CDR1 MRHNA and CDR2 SNTAGT. The CDR3 DNA reads as TGTGCCAGCAGCCCCGAAGCGTCGTCCCCAGATACGCAGTATTTT. Its protein product is CASSPEASSPDTQYF.

The V gene is TRBV12-5, the J gene TRBJ2-3, with a weak D call TRBD2 (5 bases). The CDR3 has 14 residues. With 5 bases removed from V and 1 base from J, the gap between germline ends came to 10 bases. The germline V gene encodes CDR1 LGHNT and CDR2 FRNRAP. CDR3 DNA sequence: TGTGCTAGTGGTCCCCGGGGTGGCACAGATACGCAGTATTTT. It translates to CASGPRGGTDTQYF. The entire variable domain, with the rest obtained from reference TRBV12-5 and TRBJ2-3, is as follows: DARVTQTPRHKVTEMGQEVTMRCQPILGHNTVFWYRQTMMQGLELLAYFRNRAPLDDSGMPKDRFSAEMPDATLATLKIQPSEPRDSAVYFCASGPRGGTDTQYFGPGTRLTVL.